Listed below are T cell receptor beta chains from one sample, sequenced in a study of blood T cell repertoires in COVID-19. Generated by immunoSEQ multiplex PCR, the TCRdb table keeps only in-frame clones and is missing some. The sample shows about 36,000 clones, around 80% of them seen only once. The sequenced sample consisted of peripheral blood. These TCRs come from a man in his fifties or sixties with acute or convalescent COVID-19. Each CDR3 is given with its conserved first and last residue. D genes are given only for firm matches. Expanded clones are given a class, and other clones once, few, many or no size at all.

v_call	d_call	j_call	clone_size	cdr3_nt	cdr3_aa
TRBV24-1	.	TRBJ1-2	once	TGTGCCACCAGTGATTTTTGGCAGGCGAACTACACCTTC	CATSDFWQANYTF
TRBV28	.	TRBJ2-1	.	TGTGCCAGCACCCCGCGAGACAATGAGCAGTTCTTC	CASTPRDNEQFF
TRBV24-1	TRBD2	TRBJ2-1	.	TGTGCCACCAGTGAAGGGACTAGCGGGAGAAATGAGCAGTTCTTC	CATSEGTSGRNEQFF
TRBV5-1	.	TRBJ2-1	few	TGCGCCAGCAGCTCACTCGGCCAAACGGGGGACAATGAGCAGTTCTTC	CASSSLGQTGDNEQFF
TRBV5-6	.	TRBJ1-2	.	TGTGCCAGCAGCACAGGCTCCGGGACACCTAACTATGGCTACACCTTC	CASSTGSGTPNYGYTF
TRBV9	TRBD1	TRBJ2-1	.	TGTGCCAGCAGCGTAGCCCCGACAGGGCGATCCTACAATGAGCAGTTCTTC	CASSVAPTGRSYNEQFF
TRBV6-5	TRBD2	TRBJ2-2	.	TGTGCCAGCAGGCTAGCGGGAGGCAACACCGGGGAGCTGTTTTTT	CASRLAGGNTGELFF
TRBV5-3	TRBD2	TRBJ2-7	.	TGTGCCAGAAGCCCCGGGACTAGCGGGAGGGCCGCAACCGAGCAGTACTTC	CARSPGTSGRAATEQYF
TRBV19	.	TRBJ1-3	.	TGTGCCAGTCGCAGGGGCTCAGAGGGAAACACCATATATTTT	CASRRGSEGNTIYF
TRBV25-1	.	TRBJ2-5	.	TGTGCCAGCAGTGAACCCCCAGGAGAGACCCAGTACTTC	CASSEPPGETQYF
TRBV11-2	.	TRBJ2-1	.	TGTGCCAGCAGCCAAATCCCTGGCAATGGTGAGCAGTTCTTC	CASSQIPGNGEQFF
TRBV27	TRBD2	TRBJ2-1	.	TGTGCCAGCAGCTCCGGGACTAGCGGGGTTAGCTCCTACAATGAGCAGTTCTTC	CASSSGTSGVSSYNEQFF
TRBV10-2	TRBD2	TRBJ2-7	.	TGCGCCAGCAGTGAGGTAGGGATAGCGGGAGGTGAGCAGTACTTC	CASSEVGIAGGEQYF
TRBV24-1	TRBD2	TRBJ2-1	.	TGTGCCACCAGTTTCAGAACTAGCGGGAGCAGTAAGCAGTTCTTC	CATSFRTSGSSKQFF
TRBV21-1	.	TRBJ2-7	.	TGTGCGTTTCTTAGGGGGCCAGCACCCTACGAGCAGTACTTC	CAFLRGPAPYEQYF
TRBV4-1	TRBD1	TRBJ2-2	few	TGCGCCAGCAGCCAAGCGGGACAGGGTATCGGGGAGCTGTTTTTT	CASSQAGQGIGELFF
TRBV24-1	TRBD2	TRBJ2-2	few	TGTGCCACCAGTGATTGGGTAGCGGGAGTCACCGGGGAGCTGTTTTTT	CATSDWVAGVTGELFF
TRBV6-6	TRBD2	TRBJ2-7	few	TGTGCCAGCAGTTACACGACTAGCCCTACCTACGAGCAGTACTTC	CASSYTTSPTYEQYF
TRBV28	TRBD1	TRBJ2-7	.	TGTGCCAGCAGTTCAACACAGGGGAGCTCCTACGAGCAGTACTTC	CASSSTQGSSYEQYF
TRBV6-5	TRBD2	TRBJ2-1	.	TGTGCCAGCAGCTCCGGGACTAGCCAATATCGCGAGCAGTTCTTC	CASSSGTSQYREQFF
TRBV2	.	TRBJ2-4	.	TGTGCCAGCAGTGACGCTATAGCCAAAAACATTCAGTACTTC	CASSDAIAKNIQYF
TRBV7-9	TRBD2	TRBJ2-7	.	TGTGCCAGCAGCTTAGGAGGGAGAGGCGGGAGCTACCACGAGCAGTACTTC	CASSLGGRGGSYHEQYF
TRBV3-1/TRBV3-2	.	TRBJ1-2	.	TGTGCCAGCAGCCAAGATCAAGGCAGGTATGGCTACACCTTC	CASSQDQGRYGYTF
TRBV12-3/TRBV12-4	.	TRBJ1-1	many	TGTGCCAGCACCCCTCGGAGGAACACTGAAGCTTTCTTT	CASTPRRNTEAFF
TRBV19	TRBD1	TRBJ1-5	.	TGTGCCAGTAAGACAGGGGGTGGACAGCCCCAGCATTTT	CASKTGGGQPQHF
TRBV6-6	.	TRBJ2-7	.	TGTGCCAGCAGTTACGCCCGGGGCTACGAGCAGTACTTC	CASSYARGYEQYF
TRBV6-6	.	TRBJ2-4	.	TGTGCCAGCAGTCCCCGGTTGCGCCCGTCGGGCAAAAACATTCAGTACTTC	CASSPRLRPSGKNIQYF
TRBV7-9	.	TRBJ1-3	.	TGTGCCAGCAGCTTAGTTGCAGCGGGTGGAAACACCATATATTTT	CASSLVAAGGNTIYF
TRBV10-3	.	TRBJ2-1	.	TGTGCCATCAGTGAGGACAGTTTTGCGAATGAGCAGTTCTTC	CAISEDSFANEQFF
TRBV21-1	.	TRBJ1-1	once	TGTGCCAGTACGGGACAAGGCATGAACACTGAAGCTTTCTTT	CASTGQGMNTEAFF
TRBV5-5	.	TRBJ2-7	.	TGTGCCAGCAGCTTCAAGAGCTTCGCGGTTCAGGAGCAGTACTTC	CASSFKSFAVQEQYF
TRBV5-8	.	TRBJ2-1	.	TGTGCCAGCAGCCCCGCGGGGAGGAGCTCCTACAATGAGCAGTTCTTC	CASSPAGRSSYNEQFF
TRBV9	TRBD1	TRBJ2-1	.	TGTGCCAGCAGCGTAGATCCTCCGACAGGGGTGGAAAATGAGCAGTTCTTC	CASSVDPPTGVENEQFF
TRBV10-2	TRBD1	TRBJ2-2	.	TGCGCCGTCGACGAGGGTAGGGGGCGCGGCGGGGAGCTGTTTTTT	CAVDEGRGRGGELFF
TRBV6-5	.	TRBJ1-2	.	TGTGCCAGCAAGGCGAAATACGACAGCAATGGCTACACCTTC	CASKAKYDSNGYTF
TRBV19	.	TRBJ2-4	.	TGTGCCAGTAGTACGGGACAAACGAATATTCAGTACTTC	CASSTGQTNIQYF
TRBV3-1/TRBV3-2	TRBD1	TRBJ2-1	once	TGTGCCAGCAGCCAAGTTCATTCCCAAATAGGACAGGGGGGAGATGAGCAGTTCTTC	CASSQVHSQIGQGGDEQFF
TRBV27	TRBD1	TRBJ2-1	.	TGTGCCAGCAGTCTTTCCGGACAGGGGGCGAGTGAGCAGTTCTTC	CASSLSGQGASEQFF
TRBV5-6	TRBD1	TRBJ1-5	.	TGTGCCAGCAGCGCCAGGACAGGGGCGGCCTTCAATCAGCCCCAGCATTTT	CASSARTGAAFNQPQHF
TRBV7-9	TRBD2	TRBJ2-1	.	TGTGCCAGCAGCTTGACTAGCGGGATCAATGAGCAGTTCTTC	CASSLTSGINEQFF
TRBV2	TRBD1	TRBJ1-5	.	TGTGCCAGCACCGACAGGGGGGTCAATCAGCCCCAGCATTTT	CASTDRGVNQPQHF
TRBV25-1	TRBD1	TRBJ2-7	few	TGTGCCAGCAGTACCTTCGACAGGGACGAGCAGTACTTC	CASSTFDRDEQYF
TRBV7-8	TRBD2	TRBJ2-1	.	TGTGCCACCGAGAGCGGGAGAGGCACCTACAATGAGCAGTTCTTC	CATESGRGTYNEQFF
TRBV6-5	TRBD1	TRBJ1-1	.	TGTGCCAGCAGACACAGGGGACAACCCTCTGAAGCTTTCTTT	CASRHRGQPSEAFF
TRBV16	.	TRBJ2-7	.	TGTGCCAGCAGCCAACTAAAACAGGGAATTACCTACGAGCAGTACTTC	CASSQLKQGITYEQYF
TRBV14	.	TRBJ2-5	.	TGTGCCAGCAGCCAAGATAATCGGGACTTAGAGACCCAGTACTTC	CASSQDNRDLETQYF
TRBV5-3	TRBD1	TRBJ1-3	once	TGTGCCAGACCGAGGGACAGGCGGGCCACCTCTGGAAACACCATATATTTT	CARPRDRRATSGNTIYF
TRBV7-9	TRBD1	TRBJ2-3	.	TGTGCCAGCAGCTTCGGACAGGGAACCACAGATACGCAGTATTTT	CASSFGQGTTDTQYF
TRBV10-3	TRBD2	TRBJ2-7	.	TGTGCCATCACGGCTAGCGGGAGCTCCTACGAGCAGTACTTC	CAITASGSSYEQYF
TRBV5-1	TRBD2	TRBJ2-3	.	TGCGCGAGCGAGCGGGAGGGTGGAACAGATACGCAGTATTTT	CASEREGGTDTQYF
TRBV12-3/TRBV12-4	.	TRBJ1-2	.	TGTGCCAGCACTCCTTGGGGCGACTATGGCTACACCTTC	CASTPWGDYGYTF
TRBV30	.	TRBJ1-4	.	TGTGCCTGGAGTGTACCGGGGGGCTCGGTTGAAAAACTGTTTTTT	CAWSVPGGSVEKLFF